Below, one TCR beta chain is given with its context. Trimming left V 3 bases short and J 0 bases short, with 15 bases between. Germline loops: CDR1 SGHTA, CDR2 FQGTGA. The CDR3 totals 17 residues. The data derive from a study of cytomegalovirus exposure and HLA in healthy donors. The PCR was carried out with 60 Vbeta primers and 13 Jbeta primers. The method was immunoSEQ multiplex PCR; TCRdb's version includes in-frame clones alone and lacks a portion of them. The table lists about 110,000 clones, roughly 82% of them singletons, with 2.7% in the top ten. The chain joins TRBV7-3 to TRBJ1-5; D uncertain. Input material: PBMCs. The TCR sequence derives from a man aged 30 to 39 in good health and CMV-seropositive. CDR3 nucleotide sequence: TGTGCCAGCAGCTTTTTCTCCTACCCTCCTAGCAATCAGCCCCAGCATTTT. It is translated as CASSFFSYPPSNQPQHF.